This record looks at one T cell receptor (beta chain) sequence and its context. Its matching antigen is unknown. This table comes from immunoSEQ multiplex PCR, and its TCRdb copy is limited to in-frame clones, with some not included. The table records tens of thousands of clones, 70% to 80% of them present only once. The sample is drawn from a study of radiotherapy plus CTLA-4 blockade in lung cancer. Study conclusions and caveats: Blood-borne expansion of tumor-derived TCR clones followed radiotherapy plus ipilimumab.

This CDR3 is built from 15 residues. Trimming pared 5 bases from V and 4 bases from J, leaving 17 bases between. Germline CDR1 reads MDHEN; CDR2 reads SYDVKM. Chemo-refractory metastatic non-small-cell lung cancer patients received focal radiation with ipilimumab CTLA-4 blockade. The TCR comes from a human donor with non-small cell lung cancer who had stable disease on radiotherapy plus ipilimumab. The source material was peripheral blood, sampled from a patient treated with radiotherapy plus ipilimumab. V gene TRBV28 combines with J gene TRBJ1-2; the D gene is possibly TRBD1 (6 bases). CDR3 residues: CASSDPGHLLYGYTF. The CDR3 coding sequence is TGTGCCAGCAGTGACCCGGGACACTTACTCTATGGCTACACCTTC.